Following are 6 T cell receptor beta chains from one sample sequenced in a study of T cell responses to AZD1222 COVID-19 vaccine. The protocol was immunoSEQ multiplex PCR, while the TCRdb copy is restricted to in-frame clones and leaves out a portion. Seen here are nearly 95,000 clones, roughly nine tenths observed once, and the top ten hold about 2.5%. The starting material was peripheral blood, obtained 28 days after the second AZD1222 dose. The receptor set was obtained from an adult who received the AZD1222 COVID-19 vaccine.

This clone turned up a few times. The chain joins TRBV6-5 to TRBJ2-7; TRBD2 agrees at 7 bases. The trim removed 5 bases at V and 7 bases at J, leaving 8 bases unmatched. CDR1 and CDR2 (germline): MNHEY, SVGAGI. This CDR3 contains 13 residues. The CDR3, as DNA: TGTGCCAGCAGTCGACCTAGCGGAGAAGAGCAGTACTTC. It is translated as CASSRPSGEEQYF.

A single count supports this clone. This sample includes further DNA sequences coding for the same CDR3. The genes are TRBV3-1 (or the pseudogene TRBV3-2) and TRBJ2-7; D is undetermined. V was cut by 1 base and J by 3 bases, with 4 bases left in between. Germline CDR1 and CDR2: LGHDT and YNNKEL (reference sequence). This CDR3 contains 12 residues. The CDR3: CASSQGFYEQYF. CDR3 nucleotide sequence: TGTGCCAGCAGCCAAGGGTTCTACGAGCAGTACTTC.

In the case of this clone: This may stem from a read error, because a much larger clone lies one nucleotide away. The chain employs TRBV6-1 and TRBJ1-1, with D perhaps matching TRBD1 (5 bases). Germline V gives CDR1 MNHNS, CDR2 SASEGT. The V gene lost 3 bases and the J gene lost 1 base, with 6 bases spanning the gap. CDR3 length: 13 residues. The CDR3 sequence: CASSDRANTEAFF. The DNA of the CDR3 is TGTGCCAGCAGTGACAGGGCGAACACTGAAGCTTTCTTT.

The genes are TRBV19 and TRBJ1-2, with TRBD1 matching over 8 bases. V dropped 2 bases and J dropped 4; count of bases not matched to a gene: 12. The CDR3 is 17 residues long. Germline CDR1 and CDR2: LNHDA and SQIVND (reference sequence). CDR3: CASSIRAGTGFGYGYTF. The CDR3 nucleotides are TGTGCCAGTAGTATACGCGCCGGGACAGGTTTTGGCTATGGCTACACCTTC.

The chain carries TRBV11-2 and TRBJ1-2, with TRBD1 identical over 10 bases. The trim removed 6 bases at V and 3 bases at J, leaving 10 bases unmatched. Germline lookup yields CDR1 SGHAT and CDR2 FQNNGV. The CDR3 extends over 16 amino acids. The CDR3 coding sequence is TGTGCCAGCAGGCGGAAGACAGGGGGCAGTGACTATGGCTACACCTTC. The encoded protein is CASRRKTGGSDYGYTF.

The rearrangement links TRBV13 to TRBJ2-1; 11 nucleotides align to TRBD2. With V trimmed by 0 bases and J by 5 bases, 3 bases remained unmatched. The CDR3 totals 16 residues. Looked up from germline, CDR1 is PRHDT and CDR2 is FYEKMQ (reference sequence). CDR3 nucleotides: TGTGCCAGCAGCTTAGGCCGACTAGCGGGAAACAATGAGCAGTTCTTC. This encodes CASSLGRLAGNNEQFF.